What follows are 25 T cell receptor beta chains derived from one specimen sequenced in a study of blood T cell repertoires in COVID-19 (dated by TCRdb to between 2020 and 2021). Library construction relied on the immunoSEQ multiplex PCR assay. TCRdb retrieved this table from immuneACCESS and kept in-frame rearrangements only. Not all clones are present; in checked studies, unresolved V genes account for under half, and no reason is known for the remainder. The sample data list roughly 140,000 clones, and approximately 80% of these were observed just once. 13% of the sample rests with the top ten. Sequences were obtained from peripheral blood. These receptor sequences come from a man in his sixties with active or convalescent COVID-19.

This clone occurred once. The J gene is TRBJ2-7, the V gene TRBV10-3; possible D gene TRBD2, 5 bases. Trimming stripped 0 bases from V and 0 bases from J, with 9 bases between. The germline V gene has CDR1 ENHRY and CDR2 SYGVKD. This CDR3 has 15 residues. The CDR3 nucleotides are TGTGCCATCAGTGAGTCGGAGGATATCTCCTACGAGCAGTACTTC. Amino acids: CAISESEDISYEQYF.

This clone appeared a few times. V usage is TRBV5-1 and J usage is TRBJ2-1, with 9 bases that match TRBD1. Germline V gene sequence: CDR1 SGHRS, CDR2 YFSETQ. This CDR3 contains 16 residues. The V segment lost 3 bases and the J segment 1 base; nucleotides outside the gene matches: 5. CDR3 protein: CASSSDGTGSYNEQFF. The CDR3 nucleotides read TGCGCCAGCAGCTCGGACGGGACAGGGTCCTACAATGAGCAGTTCTTC.

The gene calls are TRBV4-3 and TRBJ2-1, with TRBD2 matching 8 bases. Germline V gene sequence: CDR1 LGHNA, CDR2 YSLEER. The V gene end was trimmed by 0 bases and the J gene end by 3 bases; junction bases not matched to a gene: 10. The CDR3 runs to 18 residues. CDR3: CASSQERRGGAFYNEQFF. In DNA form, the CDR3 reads TGCGCCAGCAGCCAAGAGCGCCGGGGGGGAGCCTTCTACAATGAGCAGTTCTTC.

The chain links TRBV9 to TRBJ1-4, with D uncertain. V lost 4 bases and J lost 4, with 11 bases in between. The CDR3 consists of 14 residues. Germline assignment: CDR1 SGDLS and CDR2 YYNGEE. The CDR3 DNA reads TGTGCCAGCAGCTTTGGTTCCTATAATGAAAAACTGTTTTTT. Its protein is CASSFGSYNEKLFF.

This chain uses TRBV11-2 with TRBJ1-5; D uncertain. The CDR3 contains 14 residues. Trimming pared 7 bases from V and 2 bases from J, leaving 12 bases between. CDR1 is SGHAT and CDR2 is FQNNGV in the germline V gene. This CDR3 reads CASTSGVGNQPQHF. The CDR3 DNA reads TGTGCCAGCACTAGCGGAGTTGGCAATCAGCCCCAGCATTTT.

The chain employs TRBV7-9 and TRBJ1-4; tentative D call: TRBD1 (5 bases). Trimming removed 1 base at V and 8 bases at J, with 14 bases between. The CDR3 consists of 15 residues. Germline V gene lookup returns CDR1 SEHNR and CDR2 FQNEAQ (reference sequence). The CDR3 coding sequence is TGTGCCAGCAGCTTAGGAACGCAGGGTCGCGAAAAACTGTTTTTT. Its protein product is CASSLGTQGREKLFF.

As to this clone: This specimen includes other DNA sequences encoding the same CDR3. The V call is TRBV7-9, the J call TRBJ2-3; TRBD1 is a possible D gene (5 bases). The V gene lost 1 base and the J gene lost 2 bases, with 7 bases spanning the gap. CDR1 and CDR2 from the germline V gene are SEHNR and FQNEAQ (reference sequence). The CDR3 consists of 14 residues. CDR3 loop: CASSLEGSTDTQYF. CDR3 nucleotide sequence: TGTGCCAGCAGCTTAGAGGGGTCCACAGATACGCAGTATTTT.

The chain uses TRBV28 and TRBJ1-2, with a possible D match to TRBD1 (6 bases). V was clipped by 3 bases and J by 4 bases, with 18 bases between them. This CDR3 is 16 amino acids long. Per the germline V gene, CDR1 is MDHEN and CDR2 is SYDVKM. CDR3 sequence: CASSLSGPGGAYGYTF. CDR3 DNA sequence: TGTGCCAGCAGTTTGTCCGGGCCCGGGGGGGCCTATGGCTACACCTTC.

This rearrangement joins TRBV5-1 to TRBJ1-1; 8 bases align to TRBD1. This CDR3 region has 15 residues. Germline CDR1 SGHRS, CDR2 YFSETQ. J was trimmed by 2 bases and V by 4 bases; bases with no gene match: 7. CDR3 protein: CASSVTGGGNTEAFF. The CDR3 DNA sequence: TGCGCCAGCAGCGTCACAGGGGGAGGTAACACTGAAGCTTTCTTT.

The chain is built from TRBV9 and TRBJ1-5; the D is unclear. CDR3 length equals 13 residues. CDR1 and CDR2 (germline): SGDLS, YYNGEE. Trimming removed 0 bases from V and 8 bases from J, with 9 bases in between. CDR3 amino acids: CASSVDLSKPQHF. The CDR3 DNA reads TGTGCCAGCAGCGTAGATCTGAGTAAGCCCCAGCATTTT.

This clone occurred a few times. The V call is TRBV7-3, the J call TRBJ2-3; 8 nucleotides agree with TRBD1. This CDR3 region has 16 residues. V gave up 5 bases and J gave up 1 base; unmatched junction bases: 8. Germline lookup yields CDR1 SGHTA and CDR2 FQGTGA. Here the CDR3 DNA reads TGTGCCAGCAGCCAAGCAGGGGGCTCTGGCACAGATACGCAGTATTTT. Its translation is CASSQAGGSGTDTQYF.

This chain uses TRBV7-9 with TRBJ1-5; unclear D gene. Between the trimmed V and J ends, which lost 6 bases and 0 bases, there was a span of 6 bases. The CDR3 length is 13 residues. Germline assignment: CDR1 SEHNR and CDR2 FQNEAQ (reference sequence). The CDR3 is CASRRDSNQPQHF. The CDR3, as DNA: TGTGCCAGCAGACGAGATAGCAATCAGCCCCAGCATTTT.

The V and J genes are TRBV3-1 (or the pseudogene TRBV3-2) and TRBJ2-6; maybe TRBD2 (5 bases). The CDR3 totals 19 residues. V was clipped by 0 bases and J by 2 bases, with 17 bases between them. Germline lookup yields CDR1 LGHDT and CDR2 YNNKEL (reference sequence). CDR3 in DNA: TGTGCCAGCAGCCAAGATGTCGGCTCCAGAGCGGCTGGGGCCAACGTCCTGACTTTC. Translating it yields CASSQDVGSRAAGANVLTF.

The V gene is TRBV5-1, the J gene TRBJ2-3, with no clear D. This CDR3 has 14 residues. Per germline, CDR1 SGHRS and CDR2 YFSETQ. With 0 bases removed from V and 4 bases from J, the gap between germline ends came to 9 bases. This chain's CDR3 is CASSLASLADTQYF. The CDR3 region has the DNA TGCGCCAGCAGCTTGGCGAGTTTGGCAGATACGCAGTATTTT.

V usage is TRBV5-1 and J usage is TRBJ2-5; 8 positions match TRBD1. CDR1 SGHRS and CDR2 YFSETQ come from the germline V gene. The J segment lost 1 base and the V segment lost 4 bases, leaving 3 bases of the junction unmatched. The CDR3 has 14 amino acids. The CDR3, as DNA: TGCGCCAGCAGCCAGCAGGGGGCCCAAGAGACCCAGTACTTC. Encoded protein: CASSQQGAQETQYF.

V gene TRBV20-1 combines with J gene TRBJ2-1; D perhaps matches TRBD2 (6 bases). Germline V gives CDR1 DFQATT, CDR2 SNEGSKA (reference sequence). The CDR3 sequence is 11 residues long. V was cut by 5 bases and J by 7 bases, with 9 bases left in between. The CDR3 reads CSAPRGNEQFF. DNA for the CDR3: TGCAGTGCTCCCCGGGGGAATGAGCAGTTCTTC.

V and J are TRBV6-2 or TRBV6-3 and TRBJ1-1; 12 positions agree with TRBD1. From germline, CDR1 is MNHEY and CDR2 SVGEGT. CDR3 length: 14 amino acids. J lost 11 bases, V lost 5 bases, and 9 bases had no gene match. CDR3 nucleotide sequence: TGTGCCAGCAGTACCGGGGGGACAGGGGGCTCGGCTTTCTTT. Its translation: CASSTGGTGGSAFF.

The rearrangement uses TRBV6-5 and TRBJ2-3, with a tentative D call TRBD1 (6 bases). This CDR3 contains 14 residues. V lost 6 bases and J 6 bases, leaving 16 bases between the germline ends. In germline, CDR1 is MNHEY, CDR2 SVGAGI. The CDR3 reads CASSTLGGSDTQYF. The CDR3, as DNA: TGTGCCAGCAGCACCTTAGGGGGTTCGGATACGCAGTATTTT.

The DNA for the CDR3 is TGTGCCAGCAGCGCCACCCAGGGGCGTAATTCACCCCTCCACTTT. Translating gives CASSATQGRNSPLHF. The chain uses TRBV9 and TRBJ1-6, with a tentative D call TRBD1 (6 bases). The CDR3 spans 15 residues. Germline V lookup: CDR1 SGDLS, CDR2 YYNGEE. V lost 3 bases and J 6 bases, leaving 13 bases between the germline ends. The full variable domain, with the rest looked up from reference TRBV9 and TRBJ1-6, is DSGVTQTPKHLITATGQRVTLRCSPRSGDLSVYWYQQSLDQGLQFLIQYYNGEERAKGNILERFSAQQFPDLHSELNLSSLELGDSALYFCASSATQGRNSPLHFGNGTRLTVT.

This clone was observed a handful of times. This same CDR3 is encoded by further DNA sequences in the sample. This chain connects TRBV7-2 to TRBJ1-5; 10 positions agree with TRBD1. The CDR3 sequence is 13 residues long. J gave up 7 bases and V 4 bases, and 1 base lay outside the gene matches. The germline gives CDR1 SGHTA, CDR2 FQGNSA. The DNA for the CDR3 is TGTGCCAGCAGCTCGGACAGGGGGCAGCCCCAGCATTTT. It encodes CASSSDRGQPQHF.

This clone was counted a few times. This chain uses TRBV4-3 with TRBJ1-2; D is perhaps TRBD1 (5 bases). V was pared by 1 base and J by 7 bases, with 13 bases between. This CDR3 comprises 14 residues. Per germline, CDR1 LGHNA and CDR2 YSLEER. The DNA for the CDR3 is TGCGCCAGCAGCCAAGCGGTCGGCCAGGGTGGCTACACCTTC. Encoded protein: CASSQAVGQGGYTF.

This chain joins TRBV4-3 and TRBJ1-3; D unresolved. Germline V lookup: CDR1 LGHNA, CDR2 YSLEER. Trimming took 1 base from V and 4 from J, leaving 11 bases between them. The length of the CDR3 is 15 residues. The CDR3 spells CASSQGVGEGNTIYF. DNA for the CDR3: TGCGCCAGCAGCCAAGGGGTCGGAGAAGGAAACACCATATATTTT.

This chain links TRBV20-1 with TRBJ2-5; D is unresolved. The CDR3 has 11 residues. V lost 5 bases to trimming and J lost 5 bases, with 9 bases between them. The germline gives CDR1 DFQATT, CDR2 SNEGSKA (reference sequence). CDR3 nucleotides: TGCAGTGCTGAACTGTCGGAGACCCAGTACTTC. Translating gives CSAELSETQYF.

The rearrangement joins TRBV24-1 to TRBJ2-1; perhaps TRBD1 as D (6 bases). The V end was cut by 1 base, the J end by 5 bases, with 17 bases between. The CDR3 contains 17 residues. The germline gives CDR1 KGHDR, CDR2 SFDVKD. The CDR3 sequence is CATSDFAGENGDNEQFF. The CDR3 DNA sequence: TGTGCCACCAGTGATTTCGCAGGGGAAAACGGGGACAATGAGCAGTTCTTC.

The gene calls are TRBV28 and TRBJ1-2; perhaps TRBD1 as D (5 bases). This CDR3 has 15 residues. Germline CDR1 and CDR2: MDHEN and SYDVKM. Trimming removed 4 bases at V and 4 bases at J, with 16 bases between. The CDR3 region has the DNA TGTGCCAGCAGTTCACCCCGGGGGGGGACCTATGGCTACACCTTC. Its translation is CASSSPRGGTYGYTF.